The text below deals with one T cell receptor beta chain. Time point of the sample: week 3, after first cycle of checkpoint inhibitor. One draw preceded checkpoint blockade; another followed its first cycle at week 3. The source of the sample is a study of blood T cell dynamics during melanoma immunotherapy. The overall study: Metastatic melanoma patients received first-line pembrolizumab or nivolumab plus ipilimumab.

DNA loading was fixed at around 0.35 ug for all bulk PBMC samples. Data came from immunoSEQ multiplex PCR; TCRdb stores just in-frame clones and leaves some out. The table lists approximately 29,000 clones, 75% to 90% of them singletons. The sequence was collected from a human donor with melanoma. The sequenced sample was blood, obtained from a patient treated with checkpoint blockade.

The CDR3 spells CASSLSGSRFQTQYF. The CDR3 nucleotides are TGTGCCAGCAGCCTAAGCGGGAGCCGTTTCCAGACCCAGTACTTC. This rearrangement joins TRBV11-2 to TRBJ2-5; 8 bases fit TRBD2. V was pared by 5 bases and J by 6 bases, with 11 bases of the junction left unmatched. The CDR3 totals 15 residues. CDR1 SGHAT and CDR2 FQNNGV come from the germline V gene.